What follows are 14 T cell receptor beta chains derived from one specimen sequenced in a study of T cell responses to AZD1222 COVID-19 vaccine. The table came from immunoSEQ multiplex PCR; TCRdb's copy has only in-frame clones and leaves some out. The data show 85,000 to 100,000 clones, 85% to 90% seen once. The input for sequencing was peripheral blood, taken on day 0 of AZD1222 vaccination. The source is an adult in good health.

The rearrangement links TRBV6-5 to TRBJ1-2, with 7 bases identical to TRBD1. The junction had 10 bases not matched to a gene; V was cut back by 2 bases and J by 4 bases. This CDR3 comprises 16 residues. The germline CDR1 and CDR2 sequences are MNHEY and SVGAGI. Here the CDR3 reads CASSYGTEGPFYGYTF. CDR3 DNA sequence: TGTGCCAGCAGTTACGGGACAGAGGGGCCCTTCTATGGCTACACCTTC.

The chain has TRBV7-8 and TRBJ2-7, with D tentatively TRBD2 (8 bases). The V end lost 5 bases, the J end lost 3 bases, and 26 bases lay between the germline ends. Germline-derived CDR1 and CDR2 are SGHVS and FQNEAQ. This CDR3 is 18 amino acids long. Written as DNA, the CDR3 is TGTGCCAGCAGCCCTACAGGGGCGGGGGGTCAAAAGGTCTACGAGCAGTACTTC. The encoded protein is CASSPTGAGGQKVYEQYF. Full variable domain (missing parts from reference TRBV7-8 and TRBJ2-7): GAGVSQSPRYKVAKRGQDVALRCDPISGHVSLFWYQQALGQGPEFLTYFQNEAQLDKSGLPSDRFFAERPEGSVSTLKIQRTQQEDSAVYLCASSPTGAGGQKVYEQYFGPGTRLTVT.

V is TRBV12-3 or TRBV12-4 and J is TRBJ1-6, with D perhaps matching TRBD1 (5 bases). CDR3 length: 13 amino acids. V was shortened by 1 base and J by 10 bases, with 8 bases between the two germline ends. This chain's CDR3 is CASSLGGFSPLHF. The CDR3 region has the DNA TGTGCCAGCAGTTTAGGGGGGTTCTCACCCCTCCACTTT.

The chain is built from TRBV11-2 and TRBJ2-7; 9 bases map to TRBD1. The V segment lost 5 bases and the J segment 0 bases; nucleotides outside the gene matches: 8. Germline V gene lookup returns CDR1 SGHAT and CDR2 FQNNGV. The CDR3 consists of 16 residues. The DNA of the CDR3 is TGTGCCAGCAGCCCGGGGACAGGGAGGAGCTCCTACGAGCAGTACTTC. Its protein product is CASSPGTGRSSYEQYF.

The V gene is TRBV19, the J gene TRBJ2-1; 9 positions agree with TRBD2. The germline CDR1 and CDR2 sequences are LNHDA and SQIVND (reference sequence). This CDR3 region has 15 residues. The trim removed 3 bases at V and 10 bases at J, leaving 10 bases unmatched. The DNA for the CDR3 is TGTGCCAGTAGTATCGAGGCTAGCGGGGTTTGGGAGCAGTTCTTC. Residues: CASSIEASGVWEQFF.

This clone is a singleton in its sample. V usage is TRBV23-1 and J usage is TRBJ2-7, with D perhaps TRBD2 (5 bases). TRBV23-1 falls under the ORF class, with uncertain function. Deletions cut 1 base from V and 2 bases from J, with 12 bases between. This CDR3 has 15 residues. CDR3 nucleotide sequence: TGCGCCAGCAGTCAATATCGGACGGAGGCCTACGAGCAGTACTTC. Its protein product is CASSQYRTEAYEQYF.

The CDR3 loop is CASSYWGEQFF. CDR3 sequence (DNA): TGTGCCAGCAGCTACTGGGGTGAGCAGTTCTTC. The gene calls are TRBV7-9 and TRBJ2-1; D not resolved. Germline V lookup: CDR1 SEHNR, CDR2 FQNEAQ (reference sequence). This CDR3 contains 11 residues. Trimming removed 4 bases at V and 9 bases at J, with 7 bases between. Full variable domain (rest looked up from reference TRBV7-9 and TRBJ2-1): DTGVSQNPRHKITKRGQNVTFRCDPISEHNRLYWYRQTLGQGPEFLTYFQNEAQLEKSRLLSDRFSAERPKGSFSTLEIQRTEQGDSAMYLCASSYWGEQFFGPGTRLTVL.

CDR3 residues: CASWNPQSYEQYF. The CDR3 nucleotides read TGTGCCAGCTGGAACCCCCAGAGCTACGAGCAGTACTTC. The J gene is TRBJ2-7, the V gene TRBV18; D is unresolved. The germline V gene has CDR1 KGHSH and CDR2 LQKENI. The germline V and J ends were trimmed by 7 bases and 3 bases, with 13 bases remaining between them. This CDR3 has 13 residues. The whole variable domain, remainder taken from reference TRBV18 and TRBJ2-7, is NAGVMQNPRHLVRRRGQEARLRCSPMKGHSHVYWYRQLPEEGLKFMVYLQKENIIDESGMPKERFSAEFPKEGPSILRIQQVVRGDSAAYFCASWNPQSYEQYFGPGTRLTVT.

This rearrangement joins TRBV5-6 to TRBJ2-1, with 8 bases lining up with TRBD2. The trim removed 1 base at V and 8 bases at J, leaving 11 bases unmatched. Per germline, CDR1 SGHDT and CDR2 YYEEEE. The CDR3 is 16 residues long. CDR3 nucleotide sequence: TGTGCCAGCAGCTTGTACCCGGGGGGGCAGGGAGATGAGCAGTTCTTC. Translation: CASSLYPGGQGDEQFF. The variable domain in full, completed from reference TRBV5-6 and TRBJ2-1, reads DAGVTQSPTHLIKTRGQQVTLRCSPKSGHDTVSWYQQALGQGPQFIFQYYEEEERQRGNFPDRFSGHQFPNYSSELNVNALLLGDSALYLCASSLYPGGQGDEQFFGPGTRLTVL.

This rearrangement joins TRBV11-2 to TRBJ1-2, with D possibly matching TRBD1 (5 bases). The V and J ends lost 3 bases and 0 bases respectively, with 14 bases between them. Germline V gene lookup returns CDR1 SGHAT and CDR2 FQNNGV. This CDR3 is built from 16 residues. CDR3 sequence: CASSLGPVEANYGYTF. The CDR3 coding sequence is TGTGCCAGCAGCTTGGGGCCGGTCGAAGCTAACTATGGCTACACCTTC.

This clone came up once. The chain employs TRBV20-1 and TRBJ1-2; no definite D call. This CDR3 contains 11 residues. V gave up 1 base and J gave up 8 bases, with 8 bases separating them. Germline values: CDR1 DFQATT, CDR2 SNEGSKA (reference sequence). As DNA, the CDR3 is TGCAGTGCTAGAGGTCGTTGGGGCTACACCTTC. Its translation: CSARGRWGYTF.

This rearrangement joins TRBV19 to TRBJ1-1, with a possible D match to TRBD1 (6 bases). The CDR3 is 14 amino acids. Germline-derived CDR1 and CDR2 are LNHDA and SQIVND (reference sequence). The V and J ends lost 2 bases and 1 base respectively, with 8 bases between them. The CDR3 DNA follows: TGTGCCAGTAGTATAATGGGACAGAACACTGAAGCTTTCTTT. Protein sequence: CASSIMGQNTEAFF.

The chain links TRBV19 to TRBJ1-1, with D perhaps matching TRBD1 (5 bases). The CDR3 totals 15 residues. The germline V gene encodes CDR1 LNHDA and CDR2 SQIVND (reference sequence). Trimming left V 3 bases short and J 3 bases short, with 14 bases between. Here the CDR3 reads CASSIRGVLYTEAFF. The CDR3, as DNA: TGTGCCAGTAGTATCCGGGGGGTTTTATACACTGAAGCTTTCTTT.

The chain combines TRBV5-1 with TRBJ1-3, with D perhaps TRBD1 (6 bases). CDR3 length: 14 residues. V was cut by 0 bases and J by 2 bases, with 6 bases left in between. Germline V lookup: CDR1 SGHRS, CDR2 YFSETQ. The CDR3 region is CASSLGQAGNTIYF. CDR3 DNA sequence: TGCGCCAGCAGCTTGGGACAGGCTGGAAACACCATATATTTT.